The present entry profiles one T cell receptor beta chain with its context. This sample is part of a study of blood T cell repertoires in COVID-19. Across the study: Samples representing acute and convalescent COVID-19 were sourced from the United States, Italy and Spain. Sources were T cells, B-cell-depleted T cells, or PBMCs; the material itself was cDNA or gDNA.

Trimming removed 2 bases from V and 0 bases from J; junction bases left unmatched: 9. In germline, CDR1 is SGHRS, CDR2 YFSETQ. The CDR3 totals 17 residues. Profiling relied on immunoSEQ multiplex PCR, and the TCRdb table lists in-frame clones only, not all of them. Of around 200,000 clones listed, approximately 80% are singletons. The genes are TRBV5-1 and TRBJ2-3; 7 nucleotides align to TRBD2. The sequenced material came from peripheral blood. The source is a man aged 50 or older who had recovered from COVID-19. CDR3 sequence (DNA): TGCGCCAGCAGCTTCATTCTAGCGGCTCCTAGCACAGATACGCAGTATTTT. As protein: CASSFILAAPSTDTQYF.